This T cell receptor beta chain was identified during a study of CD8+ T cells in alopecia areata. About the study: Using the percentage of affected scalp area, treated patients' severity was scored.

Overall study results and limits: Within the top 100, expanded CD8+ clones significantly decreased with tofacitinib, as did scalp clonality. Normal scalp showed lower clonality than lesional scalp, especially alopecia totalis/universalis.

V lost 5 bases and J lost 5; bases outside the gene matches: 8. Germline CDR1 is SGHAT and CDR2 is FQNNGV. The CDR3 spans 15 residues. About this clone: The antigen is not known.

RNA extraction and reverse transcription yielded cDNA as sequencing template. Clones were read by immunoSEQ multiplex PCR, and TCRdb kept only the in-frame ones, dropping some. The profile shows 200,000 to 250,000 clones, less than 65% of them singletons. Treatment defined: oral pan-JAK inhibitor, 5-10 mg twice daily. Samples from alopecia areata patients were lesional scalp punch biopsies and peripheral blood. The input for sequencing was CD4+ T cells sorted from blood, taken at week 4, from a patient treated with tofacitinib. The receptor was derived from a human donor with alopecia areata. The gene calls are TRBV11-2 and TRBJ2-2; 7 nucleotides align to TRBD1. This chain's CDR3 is CASSLDRIITGELFF. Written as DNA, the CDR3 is TGTGCCAGCAGCCTGGACAGGATAATTACCGGGGAGCTGTTTTTT.